The 26 T cell receptor beta chains presented below share a single source sample, sequenced in a study of naive and memory T cell subsets. The beta constant-region primer was an equimolar mix of two oligonucleotides covering TRBC1 and TRBC2. Nested alpha and beta constant-region primers with the SP2 primer drove four PCR rounds on ligated cDNA. Via MiXCR, TCRdb re-called the UMI-ligation and nested PCR reads, giving one row per CDR3 protein. The sample lists some 16,000 distinct CDR3 sequences, approximately 9.4% occurring once. Sequenced: central memory CD8+ T cells from blood. Receptors were obtained from a human donor in good health.

The rearrangement links TRBV5-1 to TRBJ1-2; D call uncertain. Trimming removed 0 bases at V and 4 bases at J, with 16 bases between. This CDR3 contains 16 residues. Germline V CDR1 and CDR2: SGHRS, YFSETQ. CDR3: CASSLGSGDLLYGYTF. Written as DNA, the CDR3 is TGCGCCAGCAGCTTGGGGTCCGGGGATCTACTCTATGGCTACACCTTC.

The chain has TRBV3-1 and TRBJ1-6; possibly TRBD1 for D (5 bases). This CDR3 is built from 16 residues. V gave up 5 bases and J gave up 2 bases, with 13 bases separating them. Germline CDR1 is LGHDT and CDR2 is YNNKEL (reference sequence). The CDR3 bases are TGTGCCAGCAGCTTCAGGGTTACAACCTATAATTCACCCCTCCACTTT. Its protein is CASSFRVTTYNSPLHF. The full variable domain, with the rest looked up from reference TRBV3-1 and TRBJ1-6, is DTAVSQTPKYLVTQMGNDKSIKCEQNLGHDTMYWYKQDSKKFLKIMFSYNNKELIINETVPNRFSPKSPDKAHLNLHINSLELGDSAVYFCASSFRVTTYNSPLHFGNGTRLTVT.

The V call is TRBV19, the J call TRBJ2-1; no clear D. This CDR3 has 15 residues. The germline gives CDR1 LNHDA, CDR2 SQIVND (reference sequence). With 6 bases removed from V and 1 base from J, the gap between germline ends came to 13 bases. The CDR3 protein is CASSPPLISYNEQFF. CDR3 DNA: TGTGCCAGTAGCCCCCCACTAATTTCCTACAATGAGCAGTTCTTC.

This chain links TRBV19 with TRBJ2-7, with TRBD1 matching over 7 bases. Trimming at V came to 5 bases and at J to 3 bases, leaving 10 bases not matched to a gene. The germline gives CDR1 LNHDA, CDR2 SQIVND (reference sequence). CDR3 length: 15 residues. CDR3 amino acids: CASSLGQLVLYEQYF. In DNA, the CDR3 is TGTGCCAGTAGTTTGGGACAGCTAGTTCTCTACGAGCAGTACTTC.

In nucleotides, the CDR3 is TGCGCCAGCAGCGGGGGGACCCGCTCCTACGAGCAGTACTTC. It yields the protein CASSGGTRSYEQYF. The chain uses TRBV5-1 and TRBJ2-7, with D maybe TRBD2 (6 bases). Per germline, CDR1 SGHRS and CDR2 YFSETQ. V lost 4 bases to trimming and J lost 0 bases, with 11 bases between them. The CDR3 runs to 14 residues.

The DNA of the CDR3 is TGTGCCAGCAGTGATAGACAGCCAGGACTGGGGGACACTGAAGCTTTCTTT. It codes for CASSDRQPGLGDTEAFF. V usage is TRBV25-1 and J usage is TRBJ1-1, with TRBD1 as a possible D gene (5 bases). Germline V gene data show CDR1 as MGHDK and CDR2 as SYGVNS. This CDR3 region has 17 residues. Trimming took 3 bases from V and 3 from J, leaving 20 bases between them.

The sample holds many counts of this clonotype. This chain uses TRBV4-2 with TRBJ1-5; D unclear. The V end was cut by 4 bases, the J end by 3 bases, with 7 bases between. Looked up from germline, CDR1 is LGHNA and CDR2 is YNFKEQ. This CDR3 is 13 amino acids long. CDR3 sequence reads: CASSPQNNQPQHF. The CDR3 coding sequence is TGTGCCAGCAGCCCCCAGAACAATCAGCCCCAGCATTTT.

This clonotype was detected ten times or more. In DNA form, the CDR3 reads TGTGCCAGCAGTTCTCGACAGGGGGAAAAACTGTTTTTT. Protein product: CASSSRQGEKLFF. The chain is built from TRBV12-3 or TRBV12-4 and TRBJ1-4, with 8 bases identical to TRBD1. The CDR3 has 13 residues. V lost 4 bases to trimming and J lost 8 bases; unmatched junction nucleotides: 3.

This clonotype has a handful of counts. The gene calls are TRBV6-6 and TRBJ2-2, with D unclear. The CDR3 extends over 14 amino acids. Germline assignment: CDR1 MNHNY and CDR2 SVGAGI (reference sequence). Trimming left V 1 base short and J 3 bases short, with 6 bases between. CDR3 sequence reads: CASSYYGYTGELFF. Written as DNA, the CDR3 is TGTGCCAGCAGTTACTACGGATACACCGGGGAGCTGTTTTTT.

This clonotype has only a few counts. The chain has TRBV12-3 or TRBV12-4 and TRBJ2-3; D not certain. This CDR3 region has 15 residues. V was pared by 3 bases and J by 2 bases, with 12 bases between. CDR3 region: CASSLIGFTTDTQYF. CDR3 bases: TGTGCCAGCAGTTTGATAGGATTCACCACAGATACGCAGTATTTT.

In its sample, this clonotype was seen many times. The chain uses TRBV9 and TRBJ2-3, with D hard to call. V was clipped by 2 bases and J by 2 bases, with 12 bases between them. Germline V gene sequence: CDR1 SGDLS, CDR2 YYNGEE. The CDR3 has 15 amino acids. CDR3 sequence reads: CASSVGIWATDTQYF. CDR3 DNA sequence: TGTGCCAGCAGCGTTGGCATCTGGGCCACAGATACGCAGTATTTT.

The chain recombines TRBV7-2 with TRBJ2-5; 7 bases align to TRBD2. This CDR3 is built from 16 residues. Trimming took 2 bases from V and 5 from J; bases not matched to a gene: 11. Per germline, CDR1 SGHTA and CDR2 FQGNSA. The CDR3 sequence: CASSLLPFLGGETQYF. The CDR3 region has the DNA TGTGCCAGCAGCTTACTTCCCTTCCTCGGGGGGGAGACCCAGTACTTC.

This clonotype was seen repeatedly, ten times or more. V usage is TRBV19 and J usage is TRBJ2-5; D assignment may be TRBD1 or TRBD2 (7 bases each). CDR3 size: 17 residues. The V end lost 5 bases, the J end lost 5 bases, and 24 bases lay between the germline ends. In germline, CDR1 is LNHDA, CDR2 SQIVND (reference sequence). The CDR3 reads CASSPGGGPPLRETQYF. The CDR3 coding sequence is TGTGCCAGTAGTCCAGGGGGGGGGCCCCCATTGAGGGAGACCCAGTACTTC.

The sample holds many counts of this clonotype. The chain links TRBV6-1 to TRBJ1-2; D is unresolved. CDR1 MNHNS and CDR2 SASEGT come from the germline V gene. The V end lost 0 bases, the J end lost 8 bases, and 16 bases lay between the germline ends. The CDR3 length is 15 residues. CDR3 protein: CASSEAPKGSSGYTF. CDR3 DNA: TGTGCCAGCAGTGAAGCACCGAAGGGTTCGTCGGGCTACACCTTC.

This clonotype was seen a few times. This chain links TRBV16 with TRBJ1-1, with D uncertain. The CDR3 runs 14 residues. The V end was cut by 0 bases, the J end by 2 bases, with 7 bases between. Germline CDR1 and CDR2: KGHSY and FQNENV. The CDR3 here is CASSQSARNTEAFF. The CDR3 DNA reads TGTGCCAGCAGCCAATCGGCGAGAAACACTGAAGCTTTCTTT.

This chain connects TRBV6-6 to TRBJ2-1; no firm D call. The length of the CDR3 is 12 residues. Deletions cut 2 bases from V and 4 bases from J, with 3 bases between. Germline V gene data show CDR1 as MNHNY and CDR2 as SVGAGI (reference sequence). The CDR3 here is CASSYEYNEQFF. CDR3 bases: TGTGCCAGCAGTTACGAGTACAATGAGCAGTTCTTC.

This clonotype appeared a few times. This chain links TRBV24-1 with TRBJ1-1; D not certain. There are 12 residues in the CDR3. Trimming removed 1 base at V and 7 bases at J, with 6 bases between. Germline CDR1 is KGHDR and CDR2 is SFDVKD. CDR3 protein: CATSDLSGEAFF. Here the CDR3 DNA reads TGTGCCACCAGTGATTTATCGGGTGAAGCTTTCTTT.

In its sample, this clonotype was seen many times. V usage is TRBV6-5 and J usage is TRBJ2-1; perhaps TRBD2 as D (6 bases). The CDR3 is 17 residues long. V lost 6 bases to trimming and J lost 7 bases, with 25 bases between them. Germline lookup yields CDR1 MNHEY and CDR2 SVGAGI. CDR3 protein: CASSPNPEASAWNEQFF. As DNA, the CDR3 is TGTGCCAGCAGCCCAAACCCAGAGGCTAGCGCGTGGAATGAGCAGTTCTTC.

Only a few counts were recorded for this clonotype. The V gene is TRBV20-1, the J gene TRBJ1-1, with D possibly TRBD1 on 6 matching bases. Trimming took off 0 bases at V and 3 bases at J, with 11 bases between the two ends. The CDR3 covers 14 residues. The V gene's germline CDR1 is DFQATT and CDR2 SNEGSKA (reference sequence). CDR3 bases: TGCAGTGCTAGAGATACAGGGAGGGACACTGAAGCTTTCTTT. Translation gives CSARDTGRDTEAFF.

The rearrangement joins TRBV12-3 or TRBV12-4 to TRBJ1-1, with a weak D call TRBD1 (5 bases). V lost 4 bases and J 4 bases, leaving 10 bases between the germline ends. The CDR3 spans 13 residues. In nucleotides, the CDR3 is TGTGCCAGCAGTTCGGGACCGAGCACTGAAGCTTTCTTT. Encoded protein: CASSSGPSTEAFF.

This clonotype was counted ten times or more. The V and J genes are TRBV10-3 and TRBJ2-1; D call uncertain. Trimming shortened V by 2 bases and J by 5 bases, and 7 bases separated the two germline ends. CDR3 size: 13 residues. The germline gives CDR1 ENHRY, CDR2 SYGVKD. The CDR3 reads CAISEHGHNEQFF. In DNA, the CDR3 is TGTGCCATCAGTGAGCACGGCCACAATGAGCAGTTCTTC.

The rearrangement uses TRBV6-6 and TRBJ1-1, with TRBD1 matching over 11 bases. Germline V gene lookup returns CDR1 MNHNY and CDR2 SVGAGI (reference sequence). V was pared by 7 bases and J by 6 bases, with 16 bases of the junction left unmatched. The CDR3 spans 17 residues. The CDR3 coding sequence is TGTGCCAGCACGCATCTCCTAGGGACAGGGGGTAATGCTGAAGCTTTCTTT. Its translation: CASTHLLGTGGNAEAFF.

The J gene is TRBJ2-5, the V gene TRBV7-9; D is perhaps TRBD2 (6 bases). The CDR3 totals 17 residues. With 0 bases removed from V and 4 bases from J, the gap between germline ends came to 18 bases. Germline V CDR1 and CDR2: SEHNR, FQNEAQ (reference sequence). This CDR3 is CASSLARREWHRETQYF. In DNA form, the CDR3 reads TGTGCCAGCAGCTTAGCTCGGAGGGAATGGCATAGAGAGACCCAGTACTTC.

V gene TRBV28 combines with J gene TRBJ2-7, with D hard to call. CDR1 and CDR2 from the germline V gene are MDHEN and SYDVKM. The CDR3 is 10 amino acids. The germline V and J ends were trimmed by 6 bases and 5 bases, with 5 bases remaining between them. CDR3 amino acids: CASSDNEQYF. The CDR3 DNA sequence: TGTGCCAGCAGCGACAACGAGCAGTACTTC.

The CDR3 is CASSIGESSYNEQFF. Written as DNA, the CDR3 is TGTGCCAGTAGTATCGGAGAGAGCTCCTACAATGAGCAGTTCTTC. The chain couples TRBV19 to TRBJ2-1; the D is unclear. The V end lost 3 bases, the J end lost 0 bases, and 9 bases lay between the germline ends. Germline values: CDR1 LNHDA, CDR2 SQIVND (reference sequence). This CDR3 comprises 15 residues.

This clonotype was seen more than once but under ten times. The rearrangement joins TRBV27 to TRBJ2-1; TRBD1 aligns across 10 bases. The V segment lost 4 bases and the J segment 0 bases; nucleotides outside the gene matches: 9. The CDR3 has 18 residues. CDR1 is MNHEY and CDR2 is SMNVEV in the germline V gene (reference sequence). CDR3 bases: TGTGCCAGCAGTTATCGACAGGGGGCCATACTCTCCTACAATGAGCAGTTCTTC. Its translation is CASSYRQGAILSYNEQFF.